This TCR beta chain was found in a study of blood T cell repertoires in COVID-19. Study background: Material from acute and convalescent COVID-19 was sourced from the United States, Italy and Spain. The cDNA or gDNA used as material had been derived from T cells, B-cell-depleted T cells, or PBMCs.

Study processing details: Amplification with reference gene primers provided the estimates of nucleated cell counts. Data came from immunoSEQ multiplex PCR; TCRdb stores just in-frame clones and leaves some out. The DNA was the basis for D and trimming; V, J and clone size are from that table. The table has 200,000 to 250,000 clones, about four fifths seen once; the top ten hold approximately 4.9%. Exposed enrollees had met someone with a PCR-confirmed or clinician-diagnosed COVID-19 case at some point within the 2 weeks before study entry. The V gene's germline CDR1 is LGHDT and CDR2 YNNKEL (reference sequence). V was cut by 5 bases and J by 2 bases, with 13 bases left in between. This CDR3 has 14 residues.

This TCR was sampled from a woman aged 45-59 years who had been exposed to COVID-19. This chain connects TRBV3-1 (or the pseudogene TRBV3-2) to TRBJ2-7, with D possibly being TRBD1 (5 bases). Sequencing used PBMCs or T cells enriched from blood (not recorded which). CDR3 sequence (DNA): TGTGCCAGCAGCTGGACACCCGCCACCTACGAGCAGTACTTC. Protein: CASSWTPATYEQYF.